The clone carrying this TCR beta chain has at least ten counts. The CDR3 loop spans 15 amino acids. With V trimmed by 3 bases and J by 4 bases, 4 bases remained unmatched. This sample was taken from a study of response to subunit inactivated influenza vaccine. TCRdb re-analysed the RT-PCR reads in MiXCR, keeping a single row per CDR3 protein. Here the sample spans more than 450,000 distinct CDR3 sequences, about 8% being singletons. The sample was PBMCs from blood, taken 23 months after vaccination. This clonotype originated in a man between 50 and 69 years old who received an inactivated influenza vaccine. The chain combines TRBV12-3 or TRBV12-4 with TRBJ2-5; 11 bases align to TRBD1. CDR3 region: CASSFPGQGVETQYF. CDR3 bases: TGTGCCAGCAGTTTTCCGGGACAGGGGGTAGAGACCCAGTACTTC.